This record looks at one T cell receptor (beta chain) sequence and its context. TCRdb's copy holds only in-frame clones and misses some; the assay was immunoSEQ multiplex PCR. The data show some 350,000 clones, approximately 88% seen once. Per the germline V gene, CDR1 is SGHAT and CDR2 is FQNNGV. Losses at the gene ends were 5 bases for V and 6 bases for J; bases not matched to a gene: 11. There are 17 residues in the CDR3. The data originate from a study of blood T cell repertoires in COVID-19. Across the study: PBMCs, B-cell-depleted T cells, or T cells were the source of the cDNA or gDNA that made up the material.

The sequence derives from a woman in her 30s with COVID-19, enrolled during active disease. Material for sequencing was peripheral blood. This chain uses TRBV11-2 with TRBJ2-2, with 11 bases fitting TRBD1. This chain's CDR3 is CASSLIPGTGGAGELFF. CDR3 sequence (DNA): TGTGCCAGCAGCCTCATCCCCGGGACAGGGGGGGCCGGGGAGCTGTTTTTT.